Here is one T cell receptor (beta chain) with its context. Its antigen is still unknown. The sample belongs to a study of CD8 T cells in Susac syndrome. Overall study results and limits: In its TCR sequencing and HLA analysis, the study acknowledged that the number of individuals was relatively small.

RNA totalling roughly 0.45 to 1 ug underwent reverse transcription with random hexamers. The immunoSEQ assay covered 54 Vbeta and 13 Jbeta segments for CDR3. TCRdb called the immunoSEQ multiplex PCR reads again in MiXCR, with one record for every CDR3 protein. The table lists about 430,000 distinct CDR3 sequences, 75% to 90% of them singletons, with approximately 0.12% in the top ten. TCR beta sequencing covered blood CD8+ and CD4+ T cells. TEMRA cells were FACS-enriched, with CD8+ and CD4+ T cells isolated negatively. Source material: CD8+ T cells from PBMCs. This sequence was found in a human donor with multiple sclerosis.

The CDR3, as DNA: TGTGCCAGCAACGGCCGGCAGGGCATCTACAATGAGCAGTTCTTC. Its protein product is CASNGRQGIYNEQFF. This chain links TRBV5-8 with TRBJ2-1; maybe TRBD1 (5 bases). Germline V gene sequence: CDR1 SGHTS, CDR2 YDEGEE. There are 15 residues in the CDR3. V was trimmed by 6 bases and J by 3 bases, leaving 16 bases between them.